This T cell receptor (beta chain) was sequenced in a study of cytomegalovirus exposure and HLA in healthy donors. Study-level information: Caucasian-associated ancestry cluster membership applied to around 76% of around 400 genotyped donors.

Findings of the study overall: It was approximately 150 TCR beta chains that were listed as cytomegalovirus-associated. CMV antigen specificity of a few CMV-associated chains was confirmed in vitro.

PCR involved 60 Vbeta and 13 Jbeta primers. Produced via immunoSEQ multiplex PCR; TCRdb's table is partial and in-frame only. The data hold about 150,000 clones, with 75% to 85% observed a single time. This clone was found a few times. The antigen remains undetermined. The germline V gene encodes CDR1 SGHRS and CDR2 YFSETQ. The CDR3 loop spans 15 amino acids. After removal of 3 bases from V and 2 bases from J, the junction contained 6 bases not matched to a gene. The chain links TRBV5-1 to TRBJ2-7; 9 nucleotides match TRBD1. This TCR derives from a man aged 45-60 years in good health and CMV-seropositive. Material: PBMCs. The chain's CDR3 is CASSSNRGQAYEQYF. The CDR3 nucleotides read TGCGCCAGCAGCTCGAACAGGGGGCAGGCCTACGAGCAGTACTTC.